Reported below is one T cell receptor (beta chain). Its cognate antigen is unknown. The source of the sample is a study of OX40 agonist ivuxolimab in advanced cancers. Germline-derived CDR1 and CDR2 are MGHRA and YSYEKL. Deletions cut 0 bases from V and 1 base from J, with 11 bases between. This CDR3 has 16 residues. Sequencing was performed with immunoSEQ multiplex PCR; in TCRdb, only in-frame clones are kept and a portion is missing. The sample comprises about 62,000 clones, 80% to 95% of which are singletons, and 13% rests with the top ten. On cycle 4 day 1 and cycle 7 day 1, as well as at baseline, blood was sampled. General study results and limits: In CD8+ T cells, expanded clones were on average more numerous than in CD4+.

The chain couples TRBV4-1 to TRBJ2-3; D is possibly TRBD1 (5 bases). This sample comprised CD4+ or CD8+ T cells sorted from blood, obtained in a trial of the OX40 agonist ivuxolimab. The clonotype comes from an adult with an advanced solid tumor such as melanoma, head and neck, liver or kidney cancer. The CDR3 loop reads CASSQDSGAGTDTQYF. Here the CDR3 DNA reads TGCGCCAGCAGCCAAGATTCTGGGGCCGGCACAGATACGCAGTATTTT.